These 20 T cell receptor beta chains were sequenced from one sample in a study of cytomegalovirus exposure and HLA in healthy donors. The PCR used 60 Vbeta and 13 Jbeta primers. The assay was immunoSEQ multiplex PCR, and TCRdb's table has in-frame clones only and misses some. The sample consists of 85,000 to 130,000 clones, 60% to 80% of them appearing once. The source material was PBMCs. The receptors stem from a man between 60 and 75 years old in good health and CMV-seropositive.

The J gene is TRBJ2-5, the V gene TRBV6-1; 7 bases line up with TRBD2. Unmatched junction bases numbered 11, after V lost 4 bases and J lost 9 bases. The CDR3 extends over 14 amino acids. Germline assignment: CDR1 MNHNS and CDR2 SASEGT. The CDR3 sequence: CASSGRLAPSAQYF. In DNA form, the CDR3 reads TGTGCCAGCAGTGGACGACTAGCCCCATCGGCCCAGTACTTC.

The V gene is TRBV6-5, the J gene TRBJ2-2; D is possibly TRBD1 (5 bases). CDR1 and CDR2 from the germline V gene are MNHEY and SVGAGI. V was clipped by 4 bases and J by 6 bases, with 15 bases between them. The CDR3 runs to 15 residues. The CDR3 loop is CASSSDRDGPGELFF. In nucleotides, the CDR3 is TGTGCCAGCAGTTCCGACAGAGATGGTCCCGGGGAGCTGTTTTTT.

This chain joins TRBV5-1 and TRBJ2-7; TRBD1 agrees at 7 bases. J gave up 3 bases and V 4 bases, and 10 bases lay outside the gene matches. Looked up from germline, CDR1 is SGHRS and CDR2 is YFSETQ. CDR3 length: 15 amino acids. In nucleotides, the CDR3 is TGCGCCAGCAGCCCTGAGGGACAGTGGATCTACGAGCAGTACTTC. Its translation is CASSPEGQWIYEQYF.

This clone was detected only a few times. Within the sample, other DNA sequences also encode this same CDR3. The chain joins TRBV11-3 to TRBJ1-3, with TRBD1 matching 9 bases. CDR3 length: 15 amino acids. Germline V gene data show CDR1 as SGHNT and CDR2 as YENEEA. V dropped 5 bases and J dropped 2; count of bases not matched to a gene: 4. CDR3 sequence: CASSPGQGPGNTIYF. CDR3 DNA: TGTGCCAGCAGCCCGGGACAGGGCCCTGGAAACACCATATATTTT.

The table lists this clone with a few counts. The chain links TRBV30 to TRBJ2-7; possible D gene TRBD2, 6 bases. Germline CDR1 is GTSNPN and CDR2 is SVGIG (reference sequence). Between the trimmed V and J ends, which lost 5 bases and 2 bases, there was a span of 7 bases. There are 11 residues in the CDR3. CDR3 DNA sequence: TGTGCCTGGGGGGGGACCTACGAGCAGTACTTC. Its translation: CAWGGTYEQYF. Combining the CDR3 with reference TRBV30 and TRBJ2-7 gives the whole variable domain SQTIHQWPATLVQPVGSPLSLECTVEGTSNPNLYWYRQAAGRGLQLLFYSVGIGQISSEVPQNLSASRPQDRQFILSSKKLLLSDSGFYLCAWGGTYEQYFGPGTRLTVT.

To note about this clone: At one boundary the junction diverges from the germline segment, which might be a read error. The chain couples TRBV10-3 to TRBJ1-1; 7 nucleotides agree with TRBD1. Per the germline V gene, CDR1 is ENHRY and CDR2 is SYGVKD. There are 15 residues in the CDR3. The CDR3 DNA sequence: TGTGCCAGCAGTGAGACACAGGGGTACTTTACTGAAGCTTTCTTT. Encoded protein: CASSETQGYFTEAFF.

V usage is TRBV9 and J usage is TRBJ2-5, with D possibly matching TRBD1 (6 bases). Looked up from germline, CDR1 is SGDLS and CDR2 is YYNGEE. The CDR3 spans 13 residues. V was cut by 4 bases and J by 3 bases, with 10 bases left in between. Here the CDR3 reads CASSLDREETQYF. In DNA form, the CDR3 reads TGTGCCAGCAGCCTGGACAGAGAAGAGACCCAGTACTTC.

The rearrangement joins TRBV29-1 to TRBJ2-3, with TRBD2 matching over 12 bases. Germline lookup yields CDR1 SQVTM and CDR2 ANQGSEA. This CDR3 is 17 amino acids long. Germline trimming cut 6 bases from V and 4 bases from J; bases unmatched to any gene: 14. The CDR3 bases are TGCAGCGTCCAGACTAGCGGGGGCCCTACTACCCCAGATACGCAGTATTTT. It yields the protein CSVQTSGGPTTPDTQYF.

The chain recombines TRBV7-6 with TRBJ2-5, with D perhaps TRBD2 (6 bases). CDR3 size: 15 residues. Trimming removed 3 bases at V and 5 bases at J, with 16 bases between. Germline V CDR1 and CDR2: SGHVS, FNYEAQ. CDR3 DNA sequence: TGTGCCAGCAGCTTGGCGGGGTCAAACGGGGAGACCCAGTACTTC. The encoded protein is CASSLAGSNGETQYF.

This chain connects TRBV28 to TRBJ1-5; D unresolved. The CDR3 is 12 amino acids. Germline V gene lookup returns CDR1 MDHEN and CDR2 SYDVKM. Trimming pared 7 bases from V and 6 bases from J, leaving 10 bases between. The DNA for the CDR3 is TGTGCCAGCACGCGGGGTTCTCAGCCCCAGCATTTT. Protein product: CASTRGSQPQHF.

In nucleotides, the CDR3 is TGTGCCAGCAGCCAAGTCGGGACAGGGGCCGAAAAACTGTTTTTT. Protein sequence: CASSQVGTGAEKLFF. The rearrangement joins TRBV4-2 to TRBJ1-4; TRBD1 matches at 10 bases. CDR3 length equals 15 residues. CDR1 is LGHNA and CDR2 is YNFKEQ in the germline V gene. The J segment lost 8 bases and the V segment lost 1 base, leaving 4 bases of the junction unmatched.

The chain links TRBV6-5 to TRBJ1-2; no firm D call. V lost 6 bases, J lost 6 bases, and 17 bases lay in between. The CDR3 is made up of 14 amino acids. Germline V gives CDR1 MNHEY, CDR2 SVGAGI. The CDR3, as DNA: TGTGCCAGCAGACTCTCCTTCGGAGGGCATGGCTACACCTTC. It is translated as CASRLSFGGHGYTF.

This clone has only a few counts. This rearrangement joins TRBV11-2 to TRBJ1-1; 11 bases agree with TRBD1. Germline CDR1 is SGHAT and CDR2 is FQNNGV. The CDR3 is 15 amino acids. V gave up 2 bases and J gave up 5 bases; unmatched junction bases: 4. CDR3 residues: CASSLLGTGGTEAFF. The CDR3 nucleotides read TGTGCCAGCAGCTTACTCGGGACAGGGGGGACTGAAGCTTTCTTT.

The CDR3 DNA follows: TGTGCCAGCTCACCAGGGACATTCGACCGTAATGAAAAACTGTTTTTT. Amino acid sequence: CASSPGTFDRNEKLFF. The chain recombines TRBV18 with TRBJ1-4; D possibly corresponds to TRBD1 (6 bases). The CDR3 has 16 residues. CDR1 is KGHSH, CDR2 LQKENI, per germline. Trimming left V 2 bases short and J 4 bases short, with 14 bases between.

This chain uses TRBV21-1 with TRBJ1-4; the D segment call TRBD1 is taken from the table without a DNA check. TRBV21-1 corresponds to a pseudogene. The CDR3 sequence is 16 residues long. The CDR3 DNA follows: TGTGCCAGCAGCAAAGCTCCAGGGGCAACTAATGAAAAACTGTTTTTT. Amino acid sequence: CASSKAPGATNEKLFF.

This clone was counted a single time. The chain uses TRBV6-5 and TRBJ2-3, with 8 bases that match TRBD2. This CDR3 is 16 amino acids long. With V trimmed by 4 bases and J by 5 bases, 11 bases remained unmatched. The germline gives CDR1 MNHEY, CDR2 SVGAGI. Written as DNA, the CDR3 is TGTGCCAGCAGTTTTTTGGCGGGGGGAACAAAAGATACGCAGTATTTT. This sequence encodes CASSFLAGGTKDTQYF.

This chain links TRBV5-4 with TRBJ2-3, with a tentative D call TRBD1 (5 bases). Trimming took 2 bases from V and 4 from J, leaving 14 bases between them. The CDR3 sequence is 15 residues long. The germline V gene encodes CDR1 SGHNT and CDR2 YYREEE (reference sequence). CDR3 sequence reads: CASSFAQGRPDTQYF. The CDR3 DNA reads as TGTGCCAGCAGCTTTGCTCAGGGAAGGCCAGATACGCAGTATTTT.

V gene TRBV4-2 combines with J gene TRBJ2-5; TRBD1 matches 10 bases. CDR1 LGHNA and CDR2 YNFKEQ come from the germline V gene. V lost 4 bases, J lost 5 bases, and 10 bases stayed unmatched. The CDR3 loop spans 16 amino acids. The chain's CDR3 is CASSLSGQGVRETQYF. The DNA for the CDR3 is TGTGCCAGCAGCCTCTCCGGACAGGGGGTCCGGGAGACCCAGTACTTC.

J is TRBJ1-1 and V is TRBV7-2; 7 bases are a match to TRBD1. This CDR3 has 14 amino acids. The V and J ends lost 5 bases and 6 bases, in that order; junction bases with no gene match: 9. Germline V gene sequence: CDR1 SGHTA, CDR2 FQGNSA. CDR3 in amino acids: CASSQPGTAPEAFF. In DNA, the CDR3 is TGTGCCAGCAGCCAGCCCGGGACAGCCCCTGAAGCTTTCTTT. The full variable domain, rest sourced from reference TRBV7-2 and TRBJ1-1, is GAGVSQSPSNKVTEKGKDVELRCDPISGHTALYWYRQSLGQGLEFLIYFQGNSAPDKSGLPSDRFSAERTGGSVSTLTIQRTQQEDSAVYLCASSQPGTAPEAFFGQGTRLTVV.

V usage is TRBV7-2 and J usage is TRBJ2-1; D is possibly TRBD2 (7 bases). CDR3 length: 14 residues. The germline V gene has CDR1 SGHTA and CDR2 FQGNSA. V was trimmed by 5 bases and J by 9 bases, leaving 17 bases between them. CDR3 coding DNA: TGTGCCAGCAGCGCGGGGGCTTTGCTTTTTGAGCAGTTCTTC. Protein product: CASSAGALLFEQFF.